Following are 16 T cell receptor beta chains from one sample sequenced in a study of blood T cell repertoires in COVID-19 (dated by TCRdb to 2018 to 2021). Libraries were prepared through the immunoSEQ multiplex PCR assay. The table was pulled from immuneACCESS by TCRdb, which kept in-frame rearrangements only. Such tables lose some clones; where checked, under half of the loss comes from unresolved V genes, and the rest has no known cause. Counted in this sample were some 170,000 clones; approximately 90% of them appeared once. Roughly 1.6% of the sample lies in the top ten. Sequencing input: peripheral blood. The receptors shown here come from a woman between 45 and 60 years old with acute or convalescent COVID-19.

This clone has more than one count but fewer than ten. This chain links TRBV7-9 with TRBJ2-2; a weak D match, TRBD1 (5 bases). This CDR3 has 17 residues. The germline V gene has CDR1 SEHNR and CDR2 FQNEAQ (reference sequence). V was pared by 2 bases and J by 5 bases, with 18 bases between. CDR3: CASSLPTRANRTGELFF. As DNA, the CDR3 is TGTGCCAGCAGCTTACCCACCCGGGCGAACAGGACCGGGGAGCTGTTTTTT.

The CDR3: CASSHGNRDSYGYTF. The CDR3 region has the DNA TGCGCCAGCAGCCATGGAAACCGGGACAGCTATGGCTACACCTTC. The chain joins TRBV5-1 to TRBJ1-2; 7 nucleotides match TRBD1. The CDR3 length is 15 residues. V was clipped by 4 bases and J by 4 bases; unmatched bases: 10. Per germline, CDR1 SGHRS and CDR2 YFSETQ.

The chain carries TRBV19 and TRBJ1-2; tentative D call: TRBD1 (5 bases). V dropped 4 bases and J dropped 3 bases, with 6 bases sitting between them. Germline V gives CDR1 LNHDA, CDR2 SQIVND (reference sequence). The CDR3 contains 12 residues. The CDR3 coding sequence is TGTGCCAGTAGTAAACAGGACTATGGCTACACCTTC. It encodes CASSKQDYGYTF.

This chain's CDR3 is CASSQNGGGKETQYF. The CDR3, as DNA: TGTGCCAGCAGCCAAAACGGCGGGGGAAAAGAGACCCAGTACTTC. The rearrangement uses TRBV4-2 and TRBJ2-5; 7 nucleotides match TRBD2. V lost 2 bases, J lost 3 bases, and 6 bases stayed unmatched. There are 15 residues in the CDR3. The germline CDR1 and CDR2 sequences are LGHNA and YNFKEQ.

The genes are TRBV7-2 and TRBJ2-3; D is undetermined. Per the germline V gene, CDR1 is SGHTA and CDR2 is FQGNSA. Trimming removed 6 bases at V and 4 bases at J, with 14 bases between. CDR3 size: 14 residues. The CDR3 loop is CASSYRLGSDTQYF. The DNA of the CDR3 is TGTGCCAGCAGTTATCGACTCGGTTCAGATACGCAGTATTTT.

This clone was seen only once. The gene calls are TRBV5-1 and TRBJ1-1, with TRBD1 matching 8 bases. CDR3 length: 14 residues. Trimming cost V 0 bases and J 5 bases; bases outside gene matches: 3. Germline V CDR1 and CDR2: SGHRS, YFSETQ. The CDR3 DNA reads as TGCGCCAGCAGCTTGGGCAGGGGGCATACTGAAGCTTTCTTT. This encodes CASSLGRGHTEAFF.

The chain links TRBV7-2 to TRBJ2-2; D remains ambiguous. Germline lookup yields CDR1 SGHTA and CDR2 FQGNSA. V was cut by 4 bases and J by 13 bases, with 16 bases left in between. The CDR3 has 13 amino acids. CDR3 amino acids: CASSSPNPRVLFF. The CDR3 bases are TGTGCCAGCAGCTCTCCAAACCCCCGCGTGCTGTTTTTT.

V usage is TRBV9 and J usage is TRBJ2-7; TRBD2 might be the D (5 bases). The germline V and J ends were trimmed by 5 bases and 4 bases, with 10 bases remaining between them. The CDR3 runs 12 residues. The germline CDR1 and CDR2 sequences are SGDLS and YYNGEE. CDR3 DNA: TGTGCCAGCAGGCCGGGAACTTACGAGCAGTACTTC. This sequence encodes CASRPGTYEQYF.

This chain links TRBV4-3 with TRBJ1-2, with D unresolved. V was shortened by 0 bases and J by 2 bases, with 13 bases between the two germline ends. Germline-derived CDR1 and CDR2 are LGHNA and YSLEER. The CDR3 spans 16 residues. The CDR3 is CASSQDFEVGNYGYTF. CDR3 sequence (DNA): TGCGCCAGCAGCCAAGATTTTGAGGTCGGCAACTATGGCTACACCTTC.

The chain has TRBV5-1 and TRBJ2-7; TRBD2 matches 10 bases. With V trimmed by 0 bases and J by 0 bases, 6 bases remained unmatched. The CDR3 is 17 residues long. Germline-derived CDR1 and CDR2 are SGHRS and YFSETQ. As DNA, the CDR3 is TGCGCCAGCAGCTTGGGGTTTAGCGGGGGGAGCTCCTACGAGCAGTACTTC. Residues: CASSLGFSGGSSYEQYF. The whole variable domain, filled in from reference TRBV5-1 and TRBJ2-7, reads KAGVTQTPRYLIKTRGQQVTLSCSPISGHRSVSWYQQTPGQGLQFLFEYFSETQRNKGNFPGRFSGRQFSNSRSEMNVSTLELGDSALYLCASSLGFSGGSSYEQYFGPGTRLTVT.

The chain has TRBV20-1 and TRBJ1-1; possibly TRBD1 for D (6 bases). Trimming removed 3 bases at V and 1 base at J, with 15 bases between. This CDR3 is 15 amino acids long. Germline CDR1 reads DFQATT; CDR2 reads SNEGSKA (reference sequence). CDR3 nucleotides: TGCAGTGCTAGTCCGGACAGCCGCCCGAACACTGAAGCTTTCTTT. Protein sequence: CSASPDSRPNTEAFF.

The chain joins TRBV24-1 to TRBJ2-7; 8 bases match TRBD2. The CDR3 totals 13 residues. The V and J ends lost 6 bases and 7 bases, in that order; junction bases with no gene match: 7. Germline-derived CDR1 and CDR2 are KGHDR and SFDVKD. CDR3 in DNA: TGTGCCACCAGTTTTAGCGGGGTATCGGAGCAGTACTTC. This gives the protein CATSFSGVSEQYF.

The chain is built from TRBV10-1 and TRBJ1-1, with 7 positions matching TRBD1. V gave up 5 bases and J gave up 0 bases; unmatched junction bases: 6. From germline, CDR1 is WNHNN and CDR2 SYGVQD (reference sequence). The CDR3 extends over 15 amino acids. The CDR3 DNA reads TGCGCCAGCAGTCCGGGGACAGCCCTGAACACTGAAGCTTTCTTT. It translates to CASSPGTALNTEAFF.

The chain combines TRBV5-1 with TRBJ1-1; D might be TRBD1 (5 bases). The ends were cut back, 6 bases at V and 4 bases at J, with 13 bases in the middle. Germline V CDR1 and CDR2: SGHRS, YFSETQ. The CDR3 runs to 13 residues. The CDR3 protein is CASTGTSATEAFF. CDR3 nucleotide sequence: TGCGCCAGCACCGGGACTTCGGCCACTGAAGCTTTCTTT.

V gene TRBV24-1 combines with J gene TRBJ2-5, with 8 nucleotides matching TRBD1. With V trimmed by 0 bases and J by 5 bases, 10 bases remained unmatched. The CDR3 consists of 17 residues. Germline assignment: CDR1 KGHDR and CDR2 SFDVKD. The CDR3 DNA follows: TGTGCCACCAGTGATTTGATGCCAGGGGGCGCGGTCGAGACCCAGTACTTC. Encoded protein: CATSDLMPGGAVETQYF.

In this sample, this clone turned up once. This chain connects TRBV7-2 to TRBJ2-2, with a possible D match to TRBD2 (6 bases). The CDR3 sequence is 14 residues long. Germline V gives CDR1 SGHTA, CDR2 FQGNSA. V lost 2 bases, J lost 5 bases, and 9 bases lay in between. CDR3 bases: TGTGCCAGCAGCTTAATCGGGAGAACCGGGGAGCTGTTTTTT. Protein product: CASSLIGRTGELFF.